These 31 T cell receptor beta chains share one sample of origin, sequenced in a study of T cell responses to AZD1222 COVID-19 vaccine. Some clones are missing from TCRdb's copy, which holds only in-frame ones; the method was immunoSEQ multiplex PCR. This table has about 140,000 clones, around 92% appearing once. The starting material was peripheral blood, obtained 28 days after the second AZD1222 dose. These receptors all stem from an adult who received the AZD1222 COVID-19 vaccine.

The rearrangement joins TRBV7-2 to TRBJ2-2; 10 bases agree with TRBD1. CDR1 is SGHTA, CDR2 FQGNSA, per germline. This CDR3 region has 16 residues. Trimming cost V 5 bases and J 5 bases; bases outside gene matches: 8. CDR3 bases: TGTGCCAGCAGCGGGACAGGGGTGATGGGAACCGGGGAGCTGTTTTTT. Translation gives CASSGTGVMGTGELFF. Full variable domain (missing parts from reference TRBV7-2 and TRBJ2-2): GAGVSQSPSNKVTEKGKDVELRCDPISGHTALYWYRQSLGQGLEFLIYFQGNSAPDKSGLPSDRFSAERTGGSVSTLTIQRTQQEDSAVYLCASSGTGVMGTGELFFGEGSRLTVL.

The genes are TRBV7-8 and TRBJ1-2; 7 bases map to TRBD1. The CDR3 contains 13 residues. With V trimmed by 4 bases and J by 4 bases, 3 bases remained unmatched. Germline V gives CDR1 SGHVS, CDR2 FQNEAQ. The CDR3 sequence is CASSSRTGYGYTF. CDR3 coding DNA: TGTGCCAGCAGCTCCCGGACAGGCTATGGCTACACCTTC.

This chain connects TRBV29-1 to TRBJ1-1; the D is unclear. The CDR3 is made up of 13 amino acids. The germline V gene has CDR1 SQVTM and CDR2 ANQGSEA. Trimming pared 1 base from V and 8 bases from J, leaving 14 bases between. The CDR3 sequence is CSVEASWQFEAFF. CDR3 DNA sequence: TGCAGCGTTGAAGCTTCCTGGCAGTTCGAAGCTTTCTTT.

The chain couples TRBV6-6 to TRBJ2-7; 8 nucleotides align to TRBD1. Germline V gene lookup returns CDR1 MNHNY and CDR2 SVGAGI (reference sequence). Losses at the gene ends were 5 bases for V and 3 bases for J; bases not matched to a gene: 6. The CDR3 totals 14 residues. The CDR3 loop is CASSPTGVSYEQYF. The CDR3 nucleotides read TGTGCCAGCAGTCCGACAGGGGTAAGCTACGAGCAGTACTTC.

This chain joins TRBV14 and TRBJ1-6; weak D call: TRBD1 (5 bases). This CDR3 region has 13 residues. Trimming left V 6 bases short and J 6 bases short, with 9 bases between. Germline loops: CDR1 SGHDN, CDR2 FVKESK. CDR3 coding DNA: TGTGCCAGCAGTCAGACAGCTAATTCACCCCTCCACTTT. This sequence encodes CASSQTANSPLHF.

V gene TRBV2 combines with J gene TRBJ2-3, with no clear D. CDR3 length: 14 amino acids. Trimming cost V 7 bases and J 0 bases, with 11 bases left between them. The V gene's germline CDR1 is SNHLY and CDR2 FYNNEI. CDR3 nucleotides: TGTGCCAGCAAACTAAACCCGAGCACAGATACGCAGTATTTT. Protein product: CASKLNPSTDTQYF.

This clone was detected a few times. V usage is TRBV2 and J usage is TRBJ2-3; 9 nucleotides line up with TRBD2. Germline lookup yields CDR1 SNHLY and CDR2 FYNNEI. The CDR3 length is 14 residues. J gave up 5 bases and V 5 bases, and 5 bases lay outside the gene matches. DNA of the CDR3: TGTGCCAGCAGTTTAGCGGGAGTATTAGATACGCAGTATTTT. Its protein product is CASSLAGVLDTQYF. The whole variable domain, remainder taken from reference TRBV2 and TRBJ2-3, is EPEVTQTPSHQVTQMGQEVILRCVPISNHLYFYWYRQILGQKVEFLVSFYNNEISEKSEIFDDQFSVERPDGSNFTLKIRSTKLEDSAMYFCASSLAGVLDTQYFGPGTRLTVL.

About this clone: One end of the junction fails to match germline, which may point to a read error. V is TRBV28 and J is TRBJ1-1; 10 bases are shared with TRBD1. The germline V gene has CDR1 MDHEN and CDR2 SYDVKM. The CDR3 runs to 13 residues. The CDR3 is CASRLTGGEGQGF. For the CDR3, the DNA is TGTGCCAGCAGACTGACAGGGGGCGAAGGTCAGGGATTT.

The gene calls are TRBV28 and TRBJ1-1, with D perhaps matching TRBD1 (6 bases). CDR1 MDHEN and CDR2 SYDVKM come from the germline V gene. The ends were cut back, 3 bases at V and 6 bases at J, with 14 bases in the middle. There are 14 residues in the CDR3. CDR3 residues: CASSFPGGSPEAFF. The CDR3 DNA reads as TGTGCCAGCAGTTTCCCGGGGGGCAGCCCTGAAGCTTTCTTT.

This clone was detected once. The chain links TRBV11-2 to TRBJ2-3, with TRBD1 matching 7 bases. V lost 6 bases, J lost 5 bases, and 5 bases stayed unmatched. Germline V lookup: CDR1 SGHAT, CDR2 FQNNGV. The CDR3 loop spans 13 amino acids. This chain's CDR3 is CASSLAGGDTQYF. The CDR3 DNA follows: TGTGCCAGCAGTCTGGCAGGGGGAGATACGCAGTATTTT.

The chain is built from TRBV5-1 and TRBJ2-7; 8 nucleotides match TRBD1. The ends lost 5 bases at V and 4 bases at J; junction bases unmatched: 14. CDR1 and CDR2 (germline): SGHRS, YFSETQ. There are 16 residues in the CDR3. The CDR3, as DNA: TGCGCCAGCAGTCGAACCGGGACAGGACCGGGATACGAGCAGTACTTC. This translates into CASSRTGTGPGYEQYF. Full variable domain (outside the CDR3, taken from reference TRBV5-1 and TRBJ2-7): KAGVTQTPRYLIKTRGQQVTLSCSPISGHRSVSWYQQTPGQGLQFLFEYFSETQRNKGNFPGRFSGRQFSNSRSEMNVSTLELGDSALYLCASSRTGTGPGYEQYFGPGTRLTVT.

The chain carries TRBV4-3 and TRBJ1-2, with TRBD1 identical over 8 bases. The CDR3 contains 17 residues. Germline CDR1 reads LGHNA; CDR2 reads YSLEER. V lost 4 bases, J lost 3 bases, and 13 bases stayed unmatched. CDR3 loop: CASSRQIRDRSYYGYTF. DNA for the CDR3: TGCGCCAGCAGCCGCCAAATCCGGGACAGGTCTTACTATGGCTACACCTTC.

The chain couples TRBV29-1 to TRBJ2-1; D gene unclear. With 6 bases removed from V and 3 bases from J, the gap between germline ends came to 6 bases. In germline, CDR1 is SQVTM, CDR2 ANQGSEA. The CDR3 is 11 amino acids. CDR3 in DNA: TGCAGCGTGCGAGACTACAATGAGCAGTTCTTC. Translation gives CSVRDYNEQFF.

The chain has TRBV28 and TRBJ1-5; D possibly corresponds to TRBD1 (5 bases). The CDR3 is 18 residues long. CDR1 MDHEN and CDR2 SYDVKM come from the germline V gene. The ends were cut back, 3 bases at V and 1 base at J, with 19 bases in the middle. The CDR3 reads CASSFTGHWGRSNQPQHF. CDR3 nucleotide sequence: TGTGCCAGCAGTTTTACCGGACATTGGGGTAGAAGCAATCAGCCCCAGCATTTT. The variable domain in full, with the rest retrieved from reference TRBV28 and TRBJ1-5, is DVKVTQSSRYLVKRTGEKVFLECVQDMDHENMFWYRQDPGLGLRLIYFSYDVKMKEKGDIPEGYSVSREKKERFSLILESASTNQTSMYLCASSFTGHWGRSNQPQHFGDGTRLSIL.

This chain links TRBV30 with TRBJ1-3, with TRBD1 as a possible D gene (5 bases). Per germline, CDR1 GTSNPN and CDR2 SVGIG (reference sequence). The length of the CDR3 is 15 residues. Deletions cut 3 bases from V and 0 bases from J, with 12 bases between. This CDR3 is CAWSRGGGSGNTIYF. The CDR3 DNA is TGTGCCTGGAGCCGGGGCGGAGGCTCTGGAAACACCATATATTTT.

This clone has a handful of counts. The chain carries TRBV19 and TRBJ2-2; 9 nucleotides agree with TRBD1. The length of the CDR3 is 14 residues. CDR1 LNHDA and CDR2 SQIVND come from the germline V gene (reference sequence). The ends lost 6 bases at V and 6 bases at J; junction bases unmatched: 5. CDR3 amino acids: CASRQGASAGELFF. CDR3 DNA: TGTGCCAGTAGACAGGGGGCTAGTGCCGGGGAGCTGTTTTTT.

The chain uses TRBV30 and TRBJ2-7, with TRBD1 matching 7 bases. This CDR3 contains 14 residues. The V gene's germline CDR1 is GTSNPN and CDR2 SVGIG (reference sequence). V dropped 3 bases and J dropped 5; count of bases not matched to a gene: 10. In DNA, the CDR3 is TGTGCCTGGAGACTACAGGGGATTCTCGACGAGCAGTACTTC. It codes for CAWRLQGILDEQYF.

This clone showed up just once. The rearrangement joins TRBV3-1 (or the pseudogene TRBV3-2) to TRBJ1-5; D unclear. The CDR3 loop spans 13 amino acids. V was shortened by 4 bases and J by 2 bases, with 6 bases between the two germline ends. From germline, CDR1 is LGHDT and CDR2 YNNKEL (reference sequence). This chain's CDR3 is CASSPSGNQPQHF. CDR3 bases: TGTGCCAGCAGCCCCTCCGGCAATCAGCCCCAGCATTTT.

CDR3 in amino acids: CASSNRSEIAGLYNEQFF. The CDR3 DNA reads as TGTGCCAGCAGCAATAGGTCGGAAATAGCGGGATTATACAATGAGCAGTTCTTC. This chain uses TRBV21-1 with TRBJ2-1; the table's D call, TRBD2, has no DNA check behind it. TRBV21-1 is deemed a pseudogene. CDR3 size: 18 residues.

In this sample, this clone turned up once. The chain links TRBV7-8 to TRBJ1-2; D unresolved. CDR1 is SGHVS, CDR2 FQNEAQ, per germline. V lost 3 bases and J 7 bases, leaving 15 bases between the germline ends. CDR3 length: 14 amino acids. In DNA form, the CDR3 reads TGTGCCAGCAGCTTGAGGCCAGAGGAGGCTGGCTACACCTTC. Translating gives CASSLRPEEAGYTF.

This clone showed up just a few times. V is TRBV28 and J is TRBJ1-5, with 7 positions matching TRBD1. CDR3 length: 15 residues. Germline-derived CDR1 and CDR2 are MDHEN and SYDVKM. The trim removed 6 bases at V and 2 bases at J, leaving 7 bases unmatched. The CDR3 region is CASRGVGTGNQPQHF. Here the CDR3 DNA reads TGTGCCAGCAGGGGTGTTGGGACAGGCAATCAGCCCCAGCATTTT.

The chain employs TRBV7-3 and TRBJ2-1, with D possibly matching TRBD1 (6 bases). In germline, CDR1 is SGHTA, CDR2 FQGTGA. Trimming pared 4 bases from V and 9 bases from J, leaving 10 bases between. The CDR3 extends over 12 amino acids. The CDR3 is CASSSLGAEQFF. In nucleotides, the CDR3 is TGTGCCAGCAGCTCTTTGGGGGCTGAGCAGTTCTTC.

V usage is TRBV7-8 and J usage is TRBJ2-5; D gene uncertain. V was clipped by 1 base and J by 7 bases, with 10 bases between them. This CDR3 has 13 residues. CDR1 SGHVS and CDR2 FQNEAQ come from the germline V gene. Here the CDR3 reads CASSLGSWGTQYF. DNA of the CDR3: TGTGCCAGCAGCTTAGGCTCATGGGGGACCCAGTACTTC.

The rearrangement uses TRBV30 and TRBJ1-6; D may be TRBD1 (6 bases). This CDR3 is built from 15 residues. The V gene lost 4 bases and the J gene lost 5 bases, with 15 bases spanning the gap. Germline lookup yields CDR1 GTSNPN and CDR2 SVGIG (reference sequence). CDR3 bases: TGTGCCTGGACTCCAGGGGTGACGGATAATTCACCCCTCCACTTT. Its protein product is CAWTPGVTDNSPLHF.

The rearrangement links TRBV19 to TRBJ1-2, with a weak D call TRBD1 (5 bases). The germline V and J ends were trimmed by 0 bases and 8 bases, with 22 bases remaining between them. Germline V CDR1 and CDR2: LNHDA, SQIVND (reference sequence). This CDR3 has 17 residues. The CDR3 bases are TGTGCCAGTAGTATAGAAGGCCCAGGGAGATCGTCTCGGGGCTACACCTTC. Translated, it gives CASSIEGPGRSSRGYTF.

The J gene is TRBJ2-7, the V gene TRBV18, with D possibly matching TRBD1 (5 bases). The CDR3 loop spans 13 amino acids. V was pared by 6 bases and J by 2 bases, with 11 bases between. Germline CDR1 KGHSH, CDR2 LQKENI. The CDR3, as DNA: TGTGCCAGCTCCCGACAGAAAACCTACGAGCAGTACTTC. Its protein is CASSRQKTYEQYF.

The chain recombines TRBV29-1 with TRBJ2-2, with 9 bases lining up with TRBD1. This CDR3 is 15 amino acids long. Germline lookup yields CDR1 SQVTM and CDR2 ANQGSEA. V gave up 3 bases and J gave up 4 bases; unmatched junction bases: 6. The CDR3 reads CSVEAGTGTTGELFF. The CDR3 bases are TGCAGCGTTGAGGCCGGGACAGGGACCACCGGGGAGCTGTTTTTT.

The sample holds one count of this clone. The chain joins TRBV28 to TRBJ1-6; D is unclear. Germline V CDR1 and CDR2: MDHEN, SYDVKM. Trimming took 6 bases from V and 9 from J, leaving 9 bases between them. The CDR3 runs 12 residues. CDR3 sequence: CASSPPISPLHF. In DNA, the CDR3 is TGTGCCAGCAGCCCTCCGATTTCACCCCTCCACTTT.

The CDR3 region is CSVSRATEAFF. The DNA of the CDR3 is TGCAGCGTTTCCAGAGCCACTGAAGCTTTCTTT. The chain combines TRBV29-1 with TRBJ1-1, with unresolved D. This CDR3 has 11 residues. The germline V gene encodes CDR1 SQVTM and CDR2 ANQGSEA. V was shortened by 5 bases and J by 4 bases, with 8 bases between the two germline ends.

For this clone: The identical CDR3 is also encoded by other nucleotide sequences in the sample. The genes are TRBV28 and TRBJ1-2; D possibly corresponds to TRBD1 (6 bases). In germline, CDR1 is MDHEN, CDR2 SYDVKM. V was clipped by 6 bases and J by 4 bases, with 9 bases between them. This CDR3 comprises 12 residues. The CDR3 is CASSRGVYGYTF. In DNA form, the CDR3 reads TGTGCCAGCAGCAGGGGAGTCTATGGCTACACCTTC.

CDR3 nucleotide sequence: TGTGCCAGCAGCCCACGTCCGGACGGCACTGAAGCTTTCTTT. This gives the protein CASSPRPDGTEAFF. The chain has TRBV9 and TRBJ1-1, with D uncertain. V lost 4 bases and J 4 bases, leaving 14 bases between the germline ends. There are 14 residues in the CDR3. Germline V lookup: CDR1 SGDLS, CDR2 YYNGEE.